Listed below are T cell receptor beta chains from one sample, sequenced in a study of neurological immune-mediated disorders. Using its own MiXCR run on the 5' RACE reads, TCRdb lists one record per CDR3 protein. The table has 45,000 to 55,000 distinct CDR3 sequences, less than 4% seen once. Specimen: PBMCs. These TCRs come from a man aged 55 to 70 with multiple sclerosis. CDR3s include the opening cysteine and the closing phenylalanine or tryptophan.

v_call,j_call,cdr3_aa
TRBV27,TRBJ2-1,CASSLGYYNEQFF
TRBV5-1,TRBJ2-5,CASTLGGLARETQYF
TRBV4-2,TRBJ2-1,CASSQLGGTGNEQFF
TRBV2,TRBJ1-5,CASSDGARGSNQPQHF
TRBV27,TRBJ1-1,CASSPLRGGTEAFF
TRBV20-1,TRBJ2-2,CSATTSGTTGELFF
TRBV7-2,TRBJ2-3,CASSRTRAFADTQYF
TRBV12-3/TRBV12-4,TRBJ2-6,CASSKLGTAPGANVLTF
TRBV6-6,TRBJ2-4,CASRQGENIQYF
TRBV12-3/TRBV12-4,TRBJ2-3,CASSLMDTQYF
TRBV5-5,TRBJ2-2,CASSLGPPGELFF
TRBV20-1,TRBJ1-4,CSARTDAKGDEKLFF
TRBV20-1,TRBJ2-7,CSARGGDEQYF
TRBV20-1,TRBJ2-5,CSARLGETQYF
TRBV7-9,TRBJ2-1,CASSSSSYNEQFF
TRBV7-2,TRBJ1-2,CASSLVSGGGSGYTF
TRBV7-2,TRBJ1-4,CASSKQGKEKLFF
TRBV7-2,TRBJ2-1,CASSLQGTYNEQFF
TRBV20-1,TRBJ1-4,CSANRGRSNEKLFF
TRBV28,TRBJ2-6,CASSEYSGANVLTF
TRBV12-3/TRBV12-4,TRBJ1-1,CASSSTLLANTEAFF
TRBV24-1,TRBJ2-5,CASSSDLQTQYF
TRBV18,TRBJ2-1,CASSPTGYNEQFF
TRBV5-1,TRBJ1-1,CASSEGQEPLWAFF
TRBV20-1,TRBJ2-6,CSARDTLAGTGANVLTF
TRBV20-1,TRBJ1-4,CSARAAGLGPHNKLFF
TRBV7-2,TRBJ2-1,CASSLSGSDYNEQFF
TRBV15,TRBJ2-7,CATSRGATETYEQYF
TRBV12-3/TRBV12-4,TRBJ2-7,CASSISGTSYREQYF
TRBV29-1,TRBJ2-7,CSVERGSGYEQYF
TRBV7-2,TRBJ2-1,CASSFPRRTPDSSSYNEQFF
TRBV20-1,TRBJ2-3,CSARLTGLDTQYF
TRBV7-2,TRBJ1-6,CASSRDTNSPLHF
TRBV15,TRBJ1-2,CATSFPGQGSLGYTF
TRBV20-1,TRBJ2-1,CSAGRVVNEQFF
TRBV5-1,TRBJ2-2,CASSSGDLNTGELFF
TRBV7-8,TRBJ1-5,CASRQGASNQPQHF
TRBV15,TRBJ1-2,CATSRMGTGEGYTF
TRBV5-1,TRBJ1-2,CASSFQQGTYYGYTF
TRBV10-2,TRBJ2-3,CASSGLAGGTDTQYF
TRBV5-1,TRBJ2-5,CASSSLEGGETQYF
TRBV7-2,TRBJ2-1,CASSPTSGGYNEQFF
TRBV9,TRBJ1-1,CASSVGRGTDTEAFF
TRBV5-1,TRBJ2-1,CASRGREQFF
TRBV20-1,TRBJ1-6,CSAHRRGTGSPLHF